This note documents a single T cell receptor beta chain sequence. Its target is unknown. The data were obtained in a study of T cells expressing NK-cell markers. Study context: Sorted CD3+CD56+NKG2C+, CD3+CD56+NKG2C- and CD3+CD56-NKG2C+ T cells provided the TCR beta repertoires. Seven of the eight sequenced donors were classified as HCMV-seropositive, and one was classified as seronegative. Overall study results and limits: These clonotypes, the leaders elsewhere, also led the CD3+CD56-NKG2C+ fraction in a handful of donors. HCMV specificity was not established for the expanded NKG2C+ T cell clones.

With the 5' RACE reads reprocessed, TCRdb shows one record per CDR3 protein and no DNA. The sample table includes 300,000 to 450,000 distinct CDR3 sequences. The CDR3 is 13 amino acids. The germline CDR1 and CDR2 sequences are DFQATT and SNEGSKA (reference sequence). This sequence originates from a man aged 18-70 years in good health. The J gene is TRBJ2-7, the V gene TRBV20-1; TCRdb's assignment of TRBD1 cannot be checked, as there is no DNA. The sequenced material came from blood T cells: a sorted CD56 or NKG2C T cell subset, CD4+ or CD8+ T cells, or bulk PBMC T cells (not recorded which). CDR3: CSARDRGLGEQYF.